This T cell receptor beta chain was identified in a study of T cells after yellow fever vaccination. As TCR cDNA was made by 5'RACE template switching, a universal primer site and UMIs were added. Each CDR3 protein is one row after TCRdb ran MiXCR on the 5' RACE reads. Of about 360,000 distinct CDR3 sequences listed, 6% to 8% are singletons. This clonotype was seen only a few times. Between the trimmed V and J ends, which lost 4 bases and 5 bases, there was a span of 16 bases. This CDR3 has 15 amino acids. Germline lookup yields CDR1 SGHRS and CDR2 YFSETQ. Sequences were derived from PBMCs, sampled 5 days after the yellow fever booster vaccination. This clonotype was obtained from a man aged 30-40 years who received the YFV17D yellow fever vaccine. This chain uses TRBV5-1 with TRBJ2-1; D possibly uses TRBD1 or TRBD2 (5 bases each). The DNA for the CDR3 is TGCGCCAGCAGCCCAAGGGCACAGGAGGACAATGAGCAGTTCTTC. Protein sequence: CASSPRAQEDNEQFF.